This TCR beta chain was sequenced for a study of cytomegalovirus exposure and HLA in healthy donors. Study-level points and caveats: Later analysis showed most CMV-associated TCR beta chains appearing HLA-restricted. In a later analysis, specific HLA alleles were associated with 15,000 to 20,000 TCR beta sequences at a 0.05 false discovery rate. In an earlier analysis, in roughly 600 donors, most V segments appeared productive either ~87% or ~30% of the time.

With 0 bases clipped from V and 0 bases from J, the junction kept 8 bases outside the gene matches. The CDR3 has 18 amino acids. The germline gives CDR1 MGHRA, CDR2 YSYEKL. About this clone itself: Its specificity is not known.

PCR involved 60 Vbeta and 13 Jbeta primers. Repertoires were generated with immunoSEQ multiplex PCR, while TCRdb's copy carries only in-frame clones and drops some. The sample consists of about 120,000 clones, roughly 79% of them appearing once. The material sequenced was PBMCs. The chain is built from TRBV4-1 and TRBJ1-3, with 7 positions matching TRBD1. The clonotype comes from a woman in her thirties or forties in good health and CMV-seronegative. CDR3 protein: CASSQDRARGSSGNTIYF. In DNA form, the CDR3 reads TGCGCCAGCAGCCAAGATCGGGCCAGGGGGAGCTCTGGAAACACCATATATTTT.